This T cell receptor beta chain is from a study of blood T cell repertoires in COVID-19. For the study at large: From the United States, Italy and Spain came samples of acute and convalescent COVID-19.

Original data processing: Reference gene primer amplification gave nucleated cell count estimates. The data were produced by immunoSEQ multiplex PCR, yet TCRdb's version contains in-frame clones alone and is incomplete. The DNA was the basis for D and trimming; V, J and clone size are from that table. Among under 300,000 clones listed, around 86% were seen once. After removal of 3 bases from V and 6 bases from J, the junction contained 5 bases not matched to a gene. This CDR3 is built from 15 residues. Germline V gene sequence: CDR1 SGHRS, CDR2 YFSETQ. The chain has TRBV5-1 and TRBJ2-3, with TRBD2 matching over 12 bases. Sequenced input: peripheral blood. The receptor comes from a young man with active or convalescent COVID-19. In DNA form, the CDR3 reads TGCGCCAGCAGCTCTAGCGGGGGGGCCGGGGATACGCAGTATTTT. Its protein product is CASSSSGGAGDTQYF. Full variable domain (remainder filled in from reference TRBV5-1 and TRBJ2-3): KAGVTQTPRYLIKTRGQQVTLSCSPISGHRSVSWYQQTPGQGLQFLFEYFSETQRNKGNFPGRFSGRQFSNSRSEMNVSTLELGDSALYLCASSSSGGAGDTQYFGPGTRLTVL.